This TCR beta chain stems from a study of regulatory T cells in long-lasting Graves disease. The CDR3 runs 15 residues. Trimming removed 2 bases from V and 7 bases from J, with 17 bases in between. Germline loops: CDR1 MGHDK, CDR2 SYGVNS. Of note for this clonotype: The target antigen is unknown.

Study conclusions and caveats: Patients whose Graves' disease persisted exhibited lower TCR diversity than those newly diagnosed.

Arm-PCR of CDR3 regions and iRepertoire HTBI primers were the basis on which TCR beta libraries were built. In the authors' methods: The samples included under 75 TRBV and 14 TRBJ segments. TCRdb passed the multiplex PCR reads through MiXCR, listing each CDR3 protein once. These V and J calls derive from TCRdb rather than the authors' analysis. Seen here are 430,000 or so distinct CDR3 sequences, around 23% observed once, and the top ten hold approximately 15%. Time point specified: persistent/refractory GD, antithyroid drugs over 5 years with positive TRAb. PBMCs were the source of the RNA used for TCR sequencing. The authors diagnosed Graves' disease using American Thyroid Association guidelines. Collection of peripheral blood (about 8.1 milliliters) was done using EDTA tubes.

The rearrangement joins TRBV25-1 to TRBJ2-5; TRBD1 might be the D (5 bases). The receptor was derived from a female donor with Graves disease. Sequences were derived from peripheral blood mononuclear cells (PBMCs), sampled when the disease was refractory, from a patient treated with antithyroid drugs. CDR3: CASSERGTTRGTQYF. The CDR3 DNA follows: TGTGCCAGCAGTGAACGCGGAACGACAAGGGGGACCCAGTACTTC.